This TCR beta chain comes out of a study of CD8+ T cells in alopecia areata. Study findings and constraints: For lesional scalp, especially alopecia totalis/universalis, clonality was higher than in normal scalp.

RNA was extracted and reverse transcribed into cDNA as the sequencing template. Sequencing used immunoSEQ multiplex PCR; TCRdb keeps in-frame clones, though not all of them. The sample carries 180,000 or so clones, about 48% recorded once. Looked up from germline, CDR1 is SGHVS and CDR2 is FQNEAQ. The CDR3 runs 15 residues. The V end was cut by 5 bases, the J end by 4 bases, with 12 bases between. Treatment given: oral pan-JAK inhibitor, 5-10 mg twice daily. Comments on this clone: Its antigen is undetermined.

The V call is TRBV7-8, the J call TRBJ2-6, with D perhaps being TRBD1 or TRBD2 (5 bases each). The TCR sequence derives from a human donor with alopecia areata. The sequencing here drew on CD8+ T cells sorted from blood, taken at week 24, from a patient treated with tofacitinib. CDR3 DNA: TGTGCCAGCAGCCCCAGGGTAGCGGGGGCCAACGTCCTGACTTTC. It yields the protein CASSPRVAGANVLTF.